This is a list of T cell receptor beta chains from one sample in a study of shared clonotypes between healthy human individuals. The method was immunoSEQ multiplex PCR; TCRdb's version includes in-frame clones alone and lacks a portion of them. The data contain more than 2 million clones, under 97% of them seen just once; the ten biggest clones take up around 0.13%. The sample taken for sequencing was naive CD4+ T cells sorted from blood. These receptors all come from a man between 18 and 35 years old in good health. Each CDR3 is given with its conserved first and last residue. Each record gives: clone size, D gene, J gene, V gene, CDR3 protein, CDR3 DNA. A D gene is named only where the DNA matches it firmly. A row's size may be missing; if present it is once, few, many or a size class.

size: .
D: TRBD1
J: TRBJ2-1
V: TRBV9
CDR3: CASSVGTGDEQFF
DNA: TGTGCCAGCAGCGTCGGGACAGGGGATGAGCAGTTCTTC

size: .
D: .
J: TRBJ2-6
V: TRBV28
CDR3: CASSLWVGSGANVLTF
DNA: TGTGCCAGCAGTTTATGGGTCGGCTCTGGGGCCAACGTCCTGACTTTC

size: .
D: TRBD2
J: TRBJ2-7
V: TRBV7-2
CDR3: CASNQRLAGSYEQYF
DNA: TGTGCCAGCAACCAACGACTAGCGGGATCCTACGAGCAGTACTTC

size: .
D: TRBD2
J: TRBJ2-1
V: TRBV7-9
CDR3: CASSLVGSSGRNEQFF
DNA: TGTGCCAGCAGCCTCGTTGGGTCTAGCGGAAGAAATGAGCAGTTCTTC

size: .
D: .
J: TRBJ2-2
V: TRBV2
CDR3: CASTDAFTGELFF
DNA: TGTGCCAGCACCGATGCGTTCACCGGGGAGCTGTTTTTT

size: .
D: TRBD2
J: TRBJ2-2
V: TRBV30
CDR3: CAWRREGLYGELFF
DNA: TGTGCCTGGAGGCGGGAGGGCCTTTACGGGGAGCTGTTTTTT

size: .
D: .
J: TRBJ2-3
V: TRBV5-1
CDR3: CASSLAPQASTDTQYF
DNA: TGCGCCAGCAGCTTGGCCCCACAGGCTAGCACAGATACGCAGTATTTT

size: .
D: TRBD1
J: TRBJ2-7
V: TRBV6-5
CDR3: CASSYGTGIPYEQYF
DNA: TGTGCCAGCAGTTACGGGACAGGGATCCCCTACGAGCAGTACTTC

size: .
D: .
J: TRBJ2-7
V: TRBV29-1
CDR3: CSVSQNYEQYF
DNA: TGCAGCGTTTCCCAGAACTACGAGCAGTACTTC

size: .
D: .
J: TRBJ1-1
V: TRBV27
CDR3: CASSLSRIGGNTEAFF
DNA: TGTGCCAGCAGTTTATCGAGGATAGGGGGAAACACTGAAGCTTTCTTT

size: .
D: .
J: TRBJ1-5
V: TRBV6-1
CDR3: CASSEGWNNQPQHF
DNA: TGTGCCAGCAGTGAAGGGTGGAATAATCAGCCCCAGCATTTT

size: .
D: TRBD1
J: TRBJ1-1
V: TRBV6-1
CDR3: CASSEQWTGTSEAFF
DNA: TGTGCCAGCAGTGAACAGTGGACAGGAACTTCTGAAGCTTTCTTT

size: .
D: .
J: TRBJ2-4
V: TRBV6-6
CDR3: CASSYSAAANIQYF
DNA: TGTGCCAGCAGTTACTCCGCGGCAGCCAACATTCAGTACTTC

size: .
D: .
J: TRBJ2-5
V: TRBV6-1
CDR3: CASSGDFTGTQYF
DNA: TGTGCCAGCAGTGGTGACTTTACTGGCACCCAGTACTTC

size: .
D: .
J: TRBJ2-5
V: TRBV30
CDR3: CAWDRERAALETQYF
DNA: TGTGCCTGGGACCGCGAGAGGGCCGCCTTAGAGACCCAGTACTTC

size: .
D: TRBD2
J: TRBJ2-1
V: TRBV11-2
CDR3: CASSLDSTSGGLTYNEQFF
DNA: TGTGCCAGCAGCTTAGATTCAACTAGCGGGGGCCTCACCTACAATGAGCAGTTCTTC

size: .
D: .
J: TRBJ2-7
V: TRBV18
CDR3: CASSTAYEQYF
DNA: TGTGCCAGCTCTACTGCCTACGAGCAGTACTTC

size: .
D: TRBD1
J: TRBJ2-7
V: TRBV5-4
CDR3: CASSLIGKGAWEQYF
DNA: TGTGCCAGCAGCTTGATTGGAAAGGGGGCGTGGGAGCAGTACTTC

size: .
D: TRBD2
J: TRBJ2-1
V: TRBV5-4
CDR3: CASSLAGGTYNEQFF
DNA: TGTGCCAGCAGCCTAGCGGGAGGCACCTACAATGAGCAGTTCTTC

size: .
D: .
J: TRBJ2-3
V: TRBV5-1
CDR3: CASSLGQGMTDTQYF
DNA: TGCGCCAGCAGCTTAGGGCAGGGGATGACAGATACGCAGTATTTT

size: .
D: .
J: TRBJ2-7
V: TRBV5-1
CDR3: CASSLEAGVNYEQYF
DNA: TGCGCCAGCAGCTTGGAGGCAGGGGTTAACTACGAGCAGTACTTC

size: .
D: TRBD2
J: TRBJ2-2
V: TRBV29-1
CDR3: CSVALGGGVNTGELFF
DNA: TGCAGCGTCGCCTTGGGGGGAGGGGTAAACACCGGGGAGCTGTTTTTT

size: .
D: TRBD1
J: TRBJ2-3
V: TRBV5-1
CDR3: CASSLGTGATDTQYF
DNA: TGCGCCAGCAGCTTAGGGACAGGGGCCACAGATACGCAGTATTTT

size: .
D: .
J: TRBJ1-4
V: TRBV9
CDR3: CASSVGQAGEKLFF
DNA: TGTGCCAGCAGCGTAGGACAGGCGGGAGAAAAACTGTTTTTT

size: once
D: .
J: TRBJ1-5
V: TRBV22-1
CDR3: CPGSHLRSEMGNQPQHF
DNA: TGTCCTGGGAGTCATCTAAGATCGGAGATGGGCAATCAGCCCCAGCATTTT

size: few
D: .
J: TRBJ1-5
V: TRBV2
CDR3: CASSGETDQPQHF
DNA: TGTGCCAGCAGTGGGGAGACCGATCAGCCCCAGCATTTT

size: .
D: .
J: TRBJ1-2
V: TRBV28
CDR3: CASSLSGGRYTF
DNA: TGTGCCAGCAGTTTATCCGGCGGGCGCTACACCTTC

size: .
D: TRBD2
J: TRBJ2-1
V: TRBV5-1
CDR3: CASSFERGMRNEQFF
DNA: TGCGCCAGCAGCTTTGAGCGGGGAATGCGGAATGAGCAGTTCTTC

size: .
D: .
J: TRBJ2-3
V: TRBV7-7
CDR3: CASSLDGGLEDTQYF
DNA: TGTGCTAGCAGCTTAGACGGCGGGTTGGAAGATACGCAGTATTTT